This is a list of T cell receptor beta chains from one sample in a study of shared clonotypes between healthy human individuals. Assay: immunoSEQ multiplex PCR; the TCRdb copy retains only in-frame clones and omits some. The data show more than 2 million clones, about 94% seen once. Sequenced input: naive CD4+ T cells sorted from blood. These receptors were obtained from a young man in good health. Each CDR3 is given with its conserved first and last residue. The order of the fields is clone size, J gene, D gene, V gene, CDR3 protein, CDR3 DNA. The D gene is left open where the match is weak. Not all rows give a size; the values are once, few, many and, for expanded clones, a class.

clone_size: .
j_call: TRBJ2-7
d_call: .
v_call: TRBV11-2
cdr3_aa: CASSPYIGGYEQYF
cdr3_nt: TGTGCCAGCAGCCCCTACATAGGGGGCTACGAGCAGTACTTC

clone_size: .
j_call: TRBJ2-5
d_call: TRBD2
v_call: TRBV6-5
cdr3_aa: CASSFLGTTVSAQYF
cdr3_nt: TGTGCCAGCAGTTTTCTTGGGACTACCGTTTCTGCCCAGTACTTC

clone_size: .
j_call: TRBJ2-7
d_call: TRBD2
v_call: TRBV6-5
cdr3_aa: CASSYSQLARSYEQYF
cdr3_nt: TGTGCCAGCAGTTACTCCCAACTAGCGAGGTCCTACGAGCAGTACTTC

clone_size: .
j_call: TRBJ1-1
d_call: .
v_call: TRBV2
cdr3_aa: CASSEDRNTEAFF
cdr3_nt: TGTGCCAGCAGTGAGGACAGGAACACTGAAGCTTTCTTT

clone_size: once
j_call: TRBJ1-1
d_call: TRBD1
v_call: TRBV18
cdr3_aa: CASSFRMGQGSTEAFF
cdr3_nt: TGTGCCAGCTCATTCAGGATGGGACAGGGTTCCACTGAAGCTTTCTTT

clone_size: .
j_call: TRBJ2-5
d_call: TRBD2
v_call: TRBV7-7
cdr3_aa: CASSLGLAGSQETQYF
cdr3_nt: TGTGCTAGCAGCTTAGGACTAGCGGGCTCCCAAGAGACCCAGTACTTC

clone_size: .
j_call: TRBJ2-5
d_call: .
v_call: TRBV5-1
cdr3_aa: CASSSPGMETQYF
cdr3_nt: TGCGCCAGCAGTTCCCCAGGGATGGAGACCCAGTACTTC

clone_size: .
j_call: TRBJ2-5
d_call: .
v_call: TRBV6-1
cdr3_aa: CASSDRALVRETQYF
cdr3_nt: TGTGCCAGCAGTGACAGGGCACTTGTCCGCGAGACCCAGTACTTC

clone_size: .
j_call: TRBJ2-5
d_call: TRBD1
v_call: TRBV10-3
cdr3_aa: CAISQQGGAETQYF
cdr3_nt: TGTGCCATCAGTCAACAGGGGGGTGCAGAGACCCAGTACTTC

clone_size: .
j_call: TRBJ1-5
d_call: TRBD1
v_call: TRBV2
cdr3_aa: CASSSTGVVSQPQHF
cdr3_nt: TGTGCCAGCAGTTCGACAGGGGTTGTCTCTCAGCCCCAGCATTTT

clone_size: .
j_call: TRBJ1-1
d_call: .
v_call: TRBV7-9
cdr3_aa: CASSLPDRNTEAFF
cdr3_nt: TGTGCCAGCAGCTTACCGGACCGGAACACTGAAGCTTTCTTT

clone_size: .
j_call: TRBJ2-7
d_call: .
v_call: TRBV29-1
cdr3_aa: CSVGSRLSSYEQYF
cdr3_nt: TGCAGCGTTGGTTCACGTCTTAGCTCCTACGAGCAGTACTTC

clone_size: once
j_call: TRBJ1-1
d_call: TRBD1
v_call: TRBV28
cdr3_aa: CASSYLGGGRNTEAFF
cdr3_nt: TGTGCCAGCAGTTATTTGGGAGGGGGCAGGAACACTGAAGCTTTCTTT

clone_size: .
j_call: TRBJ1-2
d_call: .
v_call: TRBV12-2
cdr3_aa: CASRLVTETAYYGYTF
cdr3_nt: TGTGCAAGTCGCTTAGTTACAGAGACCGCATACTATGGCTACACCTTC

clone_size: .
j_call: TRBJ2-2
d_call: .
v_call: TRBV6-5
cdr3_aa: CASSYRGANTGELFF
cdr3_nt: TGTGCCAGCAGTTACCGGGGCGCAAACACCGGGGAGCTGTTTTTT

clone_size: .
j_call: TRBJ1-2
d_call: TRBD1
v_call: TRBV5-1
cdr3_aa: CASSLGPGQGAGGYTF
cdr3_nt: TGCGCCAGCAGCTTGGGACCGGGACAGGGGGCCGGTGGCTACACCTTC

clone_size: once
j_call: TRBJ1-2
d_call: .
v_call: TRBV6-5
cdr3_aa: CASAGGYGYTF
cdr3_nt: TGTGCCAGCGCTGGGGGCTATGGCTACACCTTC

clone_size: .
j_call: TRBJ2-7
d_call: .
v_call: TRBV30
cdr3_aa: CAWSPKASYEQYF
cdr3_nt: TGTGCCTGGTCCCCCAAGGCCTCCTACGAGCAGTACTTC

clone_size: .
j_call: TRBJ2-7
d_call: TRBD1
v_call: TRBV30
cdr3_aa: CAWSDLPGGRHEQYF
cdr3_nt: TGTGCCTGGAGTGATCTACCAGGGGGCCGCCACGAGCAGTACTTC

clone_size: once
j_call: TRBJ2-7
d_call: TRBD1
v_call: TRBV7-2
cdr3_aa: CASSLLGQGAGEQYF
cdr3_nt: TGTGCCAGCAGCTTATTGGGACAGGGGGCGGGAGAGCAGTACTTC

clone_size: .
j_call: TRBJ2-1
d_call: .
v_call: TRBV7-8
cdr3_aa: CASSRISRSYNEQFF
cdr3_nt: TGTGCCAGCAGCCGGATTTCTCGCTCCTACAATGAGCAGTTCTTC

clone_size: .
j_call: TRBJ2-7
d_call: .
v_call: TRBV11-2
cdr3_aa: CASSSRDASSYEQYF
cdr3_nt: TGTGCCAGCAGCTCCCGGGACGCCAGCTCCTACGAGCAGTACTTC

clone_size: once
j_call: TRBJ2-5
d_call: .
v_call: TRBV2
cdr3_aa: CASGHIETQYF
cdr3_nt: TGTGCCAGCGGCCACATAGAGACCCAGTACTTC

clone_size: .
j_call: TRBJ1-4
d_call: .
v_call: TRBV2
cdr3_aa: CASSAADATNEKLFF
cdr3_nt: TGTGCCAGCAGTGCGGCTGATGCAACTAATGAAAAACTGTTTTTT

clone_size: .
j_call: TRBJ2-5
d_call: TRBD2
v_call: TRBV2
cdr3_aa: CASGGVVKETQYF
cdr3_nt: TGTGCCAGCGGGGGGGTTGTCAAAGAGACCCAGTACTTC

clone_size: .
j_call: TRBJ2-2
d_call: .
v_call: TRBV5-4
cdr3_aa: CASKTTGTLNTGELFF
cdr3_nt: TGTGCCAGCAAAACTACCGGGACACTGAACACCGGGGAGCTGTTTTTT

clone_size: .
j_call: TRBJ2-7
d_call: TRBD1
v_call: TRBV2
cdr3_aa: CASRRDRGYEEQYF
cdr3_nt: TGTGCCAGCCGCCGGGACAGGGGTTATGAGGAGCAGTACTTC

clone_size: once
j_call: TRBJ1-4
d_call: .
v_call: TRBV28
cdr3_aa: CASSFGATNEKLFF
cdr3_nt: TGTGCCAGCAGTTTTGGTGCAACTAATGAAAAACTGTTTTTT

clone_size: .
j_call: TRBJ1-5
d_call: .
v_call: TRBV6-1
cdr3_aa: CASEGGESNQPQHF
cdr3_nt: TGTGCCAGCGAGGGTGGGGAGTCCAACCAGCCCCAGCATTTT

clone_size: .
j_call: TRBJ2-5
d_call: TRBD1
v_call: TRBV5-1
cdr3_aa: CASSYEGARAETQYF
cdr3_nt: TGCGCCAGCAGTTATGAGGGGGCGCGGGCGGAGACCCAGTACTTC

clone_size: once
j_call: TRBJ2-7
d_call: .
v_call: TRBV18
cdr3_aa: CASSPGPSYEQYF
cdr3_nt: TGTGCCAGCTCCCCGGGCCCTTCCTACGAGCAGTACTTC

clone_size: .
j_call: TRBJ2-2
d_call: TRBD1
v_call: TRBV5-6
cdr3_aa: CASSLAAGGFGELFF
cdr3_nt: TGTGCCAGCAGCTTGGCGGCAGGGGGCTTCGGGGAGCTGTTTTTT

clone_size: once
j_call: TRBJ2-7
d_call: .
v_call: TRBV5-1
cdr3_aa: CASSRLQGKTYEQYF
cdr3_nt: TGCGCCAGCAGCAGACTACAGGGAAAAACCTACGAGCAGTACTTC

clone_size: .
j_call: TRBJ2-1
d_call: TRBD2
v_call: TRBV7-6
cdr3_aa: CASSLLAASSYNEQFF
cdr3_nt: TGTGCCAGCAGCCTACTAGCGGCCAGCTCCTACAATGAGCAGTTCTTC

clone_size: .
j_call: TRBJ1-3
d_call: .
v_call: TRBV6-5
cdr3_aa: CASRDVSSGNTIYF
cdr3_nt: TGTGCCAGCAGGGACGTGAGCTCTGGAAACACCATATATTTT

clone_size: .
j_call: TRBJ2-7
d_call: TRBD1
v_call: TRBV19
cdr3_aa: CASSKGTGSYEQYF
cdr3_nt: TGTGCCAGTAGTAAAGGGACAGGATCCTACGAGCAGTACTTC

clone_size: .
j_call: TRBJ2-3
d_call: .
v_call: TRBV10-1
cdr3_aa: CASSPSTDTQYF
cdr3_nt: TGCGCCAGCAGTCCTAGCACAGATACGCAGTATTTT

clone_size: once
j_call: TRBJ2-2
d_call: .
v_call: TRBV5-1
cdr3_aa: CASSSRTGNTGELFF
cdr3_nt: TGCGCCAGCAGCTCTCGGACGGGGAACACCGGGGAGCTGTTTTTT

clone_size: .
j_call: TRBJ1-2
d_call: TRBD1
v_call: TRBV11-2
cdr3_aa: CASSPGTGISYGYTF
cdr3_nt: TGTGCCAGCAGCCCCGGGACAGGTATCTCCTATGGCTACACCTTC

clone_size: once
j_call: TRBJ1-6
d_call: .
v_call: TRBV27
cdr3_aa: CASSFGGRGMNNSPLHF
cdr3_nt: TGTGCCAGCAGTTTCGGGGGGCGAGGGATGAATAATTCACCCCTCCACTTT

clone_size: .
j_call: TRBJ2-3
d_call: TRBD2
v_call: TRBV5-1
cdr3_aa: CASSSRAGESTDTQYF
cdr3_nt: TGCGCCAGCAGCTCACGAGCGGGGGAGAGCACAGATACGCAGTATTTT

clone_size: .
j_call: TRBJ2-3
d_call: TRBD2
v_call: TRBV18
cdr3_aa: CASSPLAGGTDTQYF
cdr3_nt: TGTGCCAGCTCGCCTCTAGCGGGAGGCACAGATACGCAGTATTTT

clone_size: .
j_call: TRBJ2-7
d_call: TRBD1
v_call: TRBV19
cdr3_aa: CASSMQGAVSHEQYF
cdr3_nt: TGTGCCAGTAGTATGCAGGGGGCGGTCTCCCACGAGCAGTACTTC